This TCR beta chain is drawn from a study of T cell responses to AZD1222 COVID-19 vaccine. Clones were read by immunoSEQ multiplex PCR, and TCRdb kept only the in-frame ones, dropping some. The sample consists of roughly 120,000 clones, about 92% of them appearing once. Analysis merged second doses at about 4 or about 12 weeks. Germline V gene sequence: CDR1 MNHEY, CDR2 SMNVEV (reference sequence). This CDR3 region has 13 residues. V shed 11 bases, J shed 2 bases, and the junction held 6 bases outside the gene matches. This receptor was identified in an adult who received the AZD1222 COVID-19 vaccine. The input for sequencing was peripheral blood, taken 28 days after the second AZD1222 dose. The chain has TRBV27 and TRBJ2-5; 9 bases fit TRBD1. The chain's CDR3 is CAPRDRGQETQYF. As DNA, the CDR3 is TGTGCCCCCCGAGACAGGGGGCAAGAGACCCAGTACTTC.